The sequence of this T cell receptor beta chain was determined in a study of blood T cell repertoires in COVID-19 (dated by TCRdb to about 2020). The study in broad terms: Samples from collaborators originated in the United States, Italy and Spain and spanned both the acute and convalescent phases of COVID-19. A freely available public database, intended as a resource for researchers studying the immune response to SARS-CoV-2, is where the repertoires were released. The samples were drawn from the first 160 participants of the ongoing ImmuneRACE study and from 1,254 subjects provided by 6 global collaborators. Where HLA class I and class II types were available, the types were taken from metadata supplied by the sample provider, not from assay-based typing. Sample metadata almost always included a de-identified subject ID, COVID-19 status, age in years and sex. The prospective study material was composed of cDNA or gDNA derived from T cells, B-cell-depleted T cells, or PBMCs. The dataset comprised deeply sampled blood TCRbeta repertoires from subjects exposed to, actively infected with, or recovered from COVID-19.

Overall study results and their limits: How much clinical and demographic metadata was included differed by source and by participant, and the metadata was provided uncurated.

The immunoSEQ Assay, a bias-controlled multiplex PCR, was used to amplify TCRbeta CDR3 regions from genomic DNA. As for how the authors treated the data: Within the assay, amplification of reference gene primers was used to estimate how many nucleated cells each sample contained. Sequence reads were collapsed and filtered to measure the absolute abundance of every unique TCRbeta CDR3 rearrangement. For each sample, productive Simpson clonality was calculated as the square root of Simpson's diversity index across productive rearrangements. As stored in TCRdb, this immuneACCESS dataset retains in-frame rearrangements with V and J assigned. A fraction of the clones does not appear; measured against another copy, unresolved V genes explain less than half of the discrepancy, and the remainder lacks a known reason. V and J calls and clone size are given by that table; D and trimming were obtained from the DNA. This sample has about 69,000 clones in its table, and 65% to 85% of those were observed once. The top ten clones comprise 15% to 20% of the sample.

Whole blood was collected in K2EDTA tubes by collaborating institutions according to the institutions' own protocols. For TCRbeta analysis, collaborators shipped samples in one of three forms: frozen whole blood, isolated PBMCs, or DNA extracted from either of those sample types. A word on this clone: Its antigen remains undetermined. Within one base of it there is no much larger clone, and no base qualities were kept.

Taken from the germline V gene, the CDR1 and CDR2 loops are MNHEY and SVGAGI. V and J lose 8 bases and 4 bases, and a span of 14 bases separates them. The CDR3 has 13 amino acids, counting the end cysteine and phenylalanine. The read is trimmed to its CDR3 DNA, 39 bases read in frame from base 1. The sequencing input was peripheral blood. The V gene is TRBV6-5 and the J gene is TRBJ1-2; the D region possibly corresponds to TRBD1 (5 bases align). This clonotype was obtained from a man in his fifties or sixties with acute or convalescent COVID-19. The CDR3 here reads CASGSGKVYGYTF. The nucleotide sequence reads as follows: TGTGCCAGCGGATCAGGGAAGGTCTATGGCTACACCTTC.